The 32 T cell receptor beta chains presented below share a single source sample, sequenced in a study of blood T cell repertoires in COVID-19 (dated by TCRdb to 2018 to 2021). The method was the immunoSEQ multiplex PCR assay. TCRdb carries this immuneACCESS record with in-frame sequences only. Its versions omit some clonotypes, under half of them owing to an unresolved V gene in the studies checked, with the rest unexplained. Recorded for this sample are roughly 200,000 clones; roughly 77% of them occurred a single time. Together, the top ten hold around 5.4% of the sample. The specimen was peripheral blood. These receptors originate from a woman between 40 and 55 years old with COVID-19, enrolled during active disease.

This clone was recorded only once. V is TRBV9 and J is TRBJ2-1; D is perhaps TRBD2 (6 bases). This CDR3 has 16 amino acids. V lost 0 bases to trimming and J lost 7 bases, with 17 bases between them. Germline assignment: CDR1 SGDLS and CDR2 YYNGEE. CDR3 sequence: CASSVEVGGKGNEQFF. As DNA, the CDR3 is TGTGCCAGCAGCGTAGAGGTGGGGGGTAAGGGTAATGAGCAGTTCTTC.

This clone was found many times. The chain employs TRBV7-9 and TRBJ2-7, with 7 positions matching TRBD2. Germline trimming cut 3 bases from V and 2 bases from J; bases unmatched to any gene: 7. From germline, CDR1 is SEHNR and CDR2 FQNEAQ (reference sequence). The CDR3 has 15 residues. The DNA of the CDR3 is TGTGCCAGCAGCTTGGTGGCTAGCGGTACCTACGAGCAGTACTTC. Amino acid sequence: CASSLVASGTYEQYF. Based on the CDR3 plus reference TRBV7-9 and TRBJ2-7, the full variable domain is DTGVSQNPRHKITKRGQNVTFRCDPISEHNRLYWYRQTLGQGPEFLTYFQNEAQLEKSRLLSDRFSAERPKGSFSTLEIQRTEQGDSAMYLCASSLVASGTYEQYFGPGTRLTVT.

DNA for the CDR3: TGTGCCAGCAGCGTAGACTCACAGGGGAGTGGCTACACCTTC. Protein sequence: CASSVDSQGSGYTF. The chain carries TRBV9 and TRBJ1-2; TRBD1 matches at 7 bases. Germline V lookup: CDR1 SGDLS, CDR2 YYNGEE. Trimming took 0 bases from V and 7 from J; bases not matched to a gene: 6. CDR3 size: 14 residues.

V gene TRBV19 combines with J gene TRBJ2-7; possible D gene TRBD2, 6 bases. From germline, CDR1 is LNHDA and CDR2 SQIVND (reference sequence). The V and J ends lost 9 bases and 1 base respectively, with 13 bases between them. The CDR3 extends over 13 amino acids. Here the CDR3 reads CASGGLRSYEQYF. Here the CDR3 DNA reads TGTGCCAGCGGGGGACTTAGGTCCTACGAGCAGTACTTC.

The chain carries TRBV19 and TRBJ1-5; D gene unclear. V lost 9 bases to trimming and J lost 9 bases, with 21 bases between them. From germline, CDR1 is LNHDA and CDR2 SQIVND (reference sequence). This CDR3 has 14 residues. The CDR3, as DNA: TGTGCCAGCCGCCCCGGGGTCCGGACGACGCCCCAGCATTTT. Its protein product is CASRPGVRTTPQHF.

This rearrangement joins TRBV6-5 to TRBJ1-1; D is possibly TRBD1 (6 bases). V dropped 6 bases and J dropped 1 base, with 12 bases sitting between them. Germline V gene data show CDR1 as MNHEY and CDR2 as SVGAGI. This CDR3 region has 14 residues. For the CDR3, the DNA is TGTGCCAGCAGCAACTGGGGACAGAACACTGAAGCTTTCTTT. Its translation is CASSNWGQNTEAFF.

V usage is TRBV7-5 and J usage is TRBJ2-2; the table names TRBD1, a call not compared with the DNA. TRBV7-5 is flagged as a pseudogene. The CDR3 totals 17 residues. The CDR3 sequence: CVRSSPPDRSNTGELFF. The CDR3, as DNA: TGTGTCAGAAGCTCCCCCCCGGACAGGTCGAACACCGGGGAGCTGTTTTTT.

The V gene is TRBV19, the J gene TRBJ2-3; possibly TRBD2 for D (5 bases). The V gene's germline CDR1 is LNHDA and CDR2 SQIVND (reference sequence). The CDR3 totals 14 residues. The ends were cut back, 6 bases at V and 2 bases at J, with 12 bases in the middle. CDR3 residues: CASRSLAYTDTQYF. The CDR3 DNA reads as TGTGCCAGTAGAAGTCTAGCCTACACAGATACGCAGTATTTT. The full variable domain, completed using reference TRBV19 and TRBJ2-3, is DGGITQSPKYLFRKEGQNVTLSCEQNLNHDAMYWYRQDPGQGLRLIYYSQIVNDFQKGDIAEGYSVSREKKESFPLTVTSAQKNPTAFYLCASRSLAYTDTQYFGPGTRLTVL.

Only a few counts were recorded for this clone. The chain joins TRBV5-6 to TRBJ1-4; TRBD1 aligns across 7 bases. This CDR3 comprises 14 residues. V was clipped by 5 bases and J by 7 bases; unmatched bases: 8. Germline assignment: CDR1 SGHDT and CDR2 YYEEEE. CDR3 sequence: CASSTGTAIEKLFF. CDR3 DNA: TGTGCCAGCAGTACCGGGACAGCGATTGAAAAACTGTTTTTT. Looking up the rest from reference TRBV5-6 and TRBJ1-4 gives the full variable domain: DAGVTQSPTHLIKTRGQQVTLRCSPKSGHDTVSWYQQALGQGPQFIFQYYEEEERQRGNFPDRFSGHQFPNYSSELNVNALLLGDSALYLCASSTGTAIEKLFFGSGTQLSVL.

This clone has just a few counts. V usage is TRBV7-8 and J usage is TRBJ1-2, with TRBD1 matching over 7 bases. The CDR3 contains 13 residues. V was clipped by 4 bases and J by 4 bases; unmatched bases: 3. The germline V gene encodes CDR1 SGHVS and CDR2 FQNEAQ. The CDR3 loop reads CASSSRTGYGYTF. The CDR3 nucleotides read TGTGCCAGCAGCTCAAGGACAGGCTATGGCTACACCTTC.

The gene calls are TRBV7-9 and TRBJ2-7; D call uncertain. The germline V and J ends were trimmed by 0 bases and 0 bases, with 3 bases remaining between them. The CDR3 runs to 13 residues. Germline V CDR1 and CDR2: SEHNR, FQNEAQ (reference sequence). CDR3 sequence reads: CASSLAHSYEQYF. The CDR3 DNA is TGTGCCAGCAGCTTAGCCCACTCCTACGAGCAGTACTTC.

The chain couples TRBV7-9 to TRBJ2-3, with unresolved D. The CDR3 length is 17 residues. Germline V CDR1 and CDR2: SEHNR, FQNEAQ (reference sequence). Trimming stripped 1 base from V and 2 bases from J, with 16 bases between. CDR3 DNA sequence: TGTGCCAGCAGCTTAGAGGAATCTAGTCCGCCCACAGATACGCAGTATTTT. This translates into CASSLEESSPPTDTQYF.

This sequence joins TRBV6-1 and TRBJ1-1; TRBD1 might be the D (6 bases). Trimming left V 2 bases short and J 5 bases short, with 12 bases between. CDR1 and CDR2 (germline): MNHNS, SASEGT. This CDR3 region has 14 residues. CDR3 residues: CASSETAGETEAFF. CDR3 DNA sequence: TGTGCCAGCAGTGAAACGGCAGGGGAAACTGAAGCTTTCTTT.

This clone was counted between two and nine times. The V and J genes are TRBV30 and TRBJ1-6, with 7 nucleotides matching TRBD1. CDR3 length equals 17 residues. Germline trimming cut 0 bases from V and 5 bases from J; bases unmatched to any gene: 10. From germline, CDR1 is GTSNPN and CDR2 SVGIG (reference sequence). Written as DNA, the CDR3 is TGTGCCTGGAGTGTAGGGACAGCGAGTGATGATAATTCACCCCTCCACTTT. Its protein product is CAWSVGTASDDNSPLHF.

The chain has TRBV7-9 and TRBJ2-3, with D perhaps matching TRBD2 (6 bases). CDR1 SEHNR and CDR2 FQNEAQ come from the germline V gene (reference sequence). V was shortened by 3 bases and J by 2 bases, with 12 bases between the two germline ends. This CDR3 spans 15 amino acids. CDR3 protein: CASSLVGGTTDTQYF. The CDR3 DNA reads as TGTGCCAGCAGCTTGGTCGGGGGTACCACAGATACGCAGTATTTT.

The rearrangement joins TRBV6-4 to TRBJ2-7, with TRBD1 matching 9 bases. V gave up 5 bases and J gave up 10 bases; unmatched junction bases: 6. The CDR3 length is 12 residues. Germline V gives CDR1 MRHNA, CDR2 SNTAGT. CDR3 protein: CASSPGTGFQYF. CDR3 DNA: TGTGCCAGCAGTCCCGGGACAGGGTTCCAGTACTTC.

This clone was recorded a few times. The gene calls are TRBV2 and TRBJ1-6, with a possible D match to TRBD1 (5 bases). Deletions cut 3 bases from V and 7 bases from J, with 19 bases between. CDR3 size: 17 residues. Germline CDR1 is SNHLY and CDR2 is FYNNEI. The CDR3 protein is CASSDILEGAWNSPLHF. The CDR3 region has the DNA TGTGCCAGCAGTGACATCCTCGAAGGGGCGTGGAATTCACCCCTCCACTTT.

The V call is TRBV7-9, the J call TRBJ1-2, with 9 bases lining up with TRBD1. V was pared by 5 bases and J by 5 bases, with 12 bases of the junction left unmatched. This CDR3 is built from 16 residues. Germline V gene data show CDR1 as SEHNR and CDR2 as FQNEAQ (reference sequence). The DNA of the CDR3 is TGTGCCAGCAGCGAAAAAGGAGGGGACAGGGCGTATGGCTACACCTTC. Translated: CASSEKGGDRAYGYTF. The full variable domain, rest sourced from reference TRBV7-9 and TRBJ1-2, is DTGVSQNPRHKITKRGQNVTFRCDPISEHNRLYWYRQTLGQGPEFLTYFQNEAQLEKSRLLSDRFSAERPKGSFSTLEIQRTEQGDSAMYLCASSEKGGDRAYGYTFGSGTRLTVV.

The gene calls are TRBV6-5 and TRBJ2-7; TRBD2 is a possible D gene (6 bases). Germline V CDR1 and CDR2: MNHEY, SVGAGI. The CDR3 consists of 14 residues. Trimming left V 6 bases short and J 2 bases short, with 14 bases between. The CDR3 DNA follows: TGTGCCAGCAGGGGTAGCGGCTCCCCCTACGAGCAGTACTTC. Encoded protein: CASRGSGSPYEQYF.

This rearrangement joins TRBV5-8 to TRBJ1-5; TRBD1 matches at 8 bases. V trimming: 6 bases; J trimming: 4 bases; junction bases outside the gene matches: 6. The CDR3 loop spans 14 amino acids. The germline CDR1 and CDR2 sequences are SGHTS and YDEGEE. The CDR3 here is CASNPDRANQPQHF. In DNA form, the CDR3 reads TGTGCCAGCAACCCGGACAGGGCAAATCAGCCCCAGCATTTT.

The table lists this clone with many counts. The chain carries TRBV7-2 and TRBJ2-7; the D gene is possibly TRBD2 (6 bases). V was shortened by 1 base and J by 3 bases, with 13 bases between the two germline ends. Germline lookup yields CDR1 SGHTA and CDR2 FQGNSA. The CDR3 contains 15 residues. The CDR3 loop reads CASSLVAESIYEQYF. The CDR3 DNA reads TGTGCCAGCAGCTTAGTAGCGGAGTCGATCTACGAGCAGTACTTC.

This clone was found once. The rearrangement joins TRBV7-7 to TRBJ2-7, with 9 bases aligning to TRBD1. CDR3 length: 13 residues. CDR1 is SSHAT, CDR2 FNYEAQ, per germline (reference sequence). V shed 5 bases, J shed 6 bases, and the junction held 5 bases outside the gene matches. Written as DNA, the CDR3 is TGTGCCAGCAGCCTGGGGACAGGGCGCGAGCAGTACTTC. Its protein is CASSLGTGREQYF. Combining the CDR3 with reference TRBV7-7 and TRBJ2-7 gives the whole variable domain GAGVSQSPRYKVTKRGQDVTLRCDPISSHATLYWYQQALGQGPEFLTYFNYEAQPDKSGLPSDRFSAERPEGSISTLTIQRTEQRDSAMYRCASSLGTGREQYFGPGTRLTVT.

The chain couples TRBV4-2 to TRBJ1-3; D might be TRBD1 (6 bases). The CDR3 loop spans 17 amino acids. V was trimmed by 0 bases and J by 0 bases, leaving 12 bases between them. The germline gives CDR1 LGHNA, CDR2 YNFKEQ. CDR3 residues: CASSQDQRGGSGNTIYF. CDR3 nucleotides: TGTGCCAGCAGCCAAGATCAGCGAGGGGGCTCTGGAAACACCATATATTTT.

Only one count was recorded for this clone. V usage is TRBV7-2 and J usage is TRBJ1-4; TRBD1 matches 8 bases. Germline trimming cut 2 bases from V and 8 bases from J; bases unmatched to any gene: 7. Per germline, CDR1 SGHTA and CDR2 FQGNSA. There are 15 residues in the CDR3. This CDR3 is CASSLNWGQVEKLFF. The CDR3 DNA is TGTGCCAGCAGCTTAAACTGGGGACAGGTCGAAAAACTGTTTTTT. Variable domain in full (rest from reference TRBV7-2 and TRBJ1-4): GAGVSQSPSNKVTEKGKDVELRCDPISGHTALYWYRQSLGQGLEFLIYFQGNSAPDKSGLPSDRFSAERTGGSVSTLTIQRTQQEDSAVYLCASSLNWGQVEKLFFGSGTQLSVL.

The chain links TRBV5-1 to TRBJ2-7, with 12 bases that match TRBD1. The CDR3 consists of 15 residues. The germline CDR1 and CDR2 sequences are SGHRS and YFSETQ. J lost 3 bases, V lost 3 bases, and 4 bases had no gene match. Written as DNA, the CDR3 is TGCGCCAGCAGCTCGGGGACAGGGGGCAGCTACGAGCAGTACTTC. Protein sequence: CASSSGTGGSYEQYF.

The table lists this clone with a count of one. The chain carries TRBV3-1 (or the pseudogene TRBV3-2) and TRBJ2-5; 9 bases are a match to TRBD2. V dropped 3 bases and J dropped 5; count of bases not matched to a gene: 7. The CDR3 is made up of 15 amino acids. Per germline, CDR1 LGHDT and CDR2 YNNKEL (reference sequence). The CDR3 coding sequence is TGTGCCAGCAGCCAGCCGGGACTAGCTGTGGAGACCCAGTACTTC. This translates into CASSQPGLAVETQYF.

The chain carries TRBV18 and TRBJ2-1; TRBD2 matches at 10 bases. CDR1 is KGHSH, CDR2 LQKENI, per germline. The length of the CDR3 is 15 residues. The V and J ends lost 6 bases and 7 bases, in that order; junction bases with no gene match: 9. The CDR3 region has the DNA TGTGCCAGCTCGCTTCTAGCGGGGGACGGGAATGAGCAGTTCTTC. Its translation: CASSLLAGDGNEQFF.

The rearrangement joins TRBV9 to TRBJ2-1; TRBD2 matches at 8 bases. V was clipped by 0 bases and J by 7 bases; unmatched bases: 6. The CDR3 extends over 15 amino acids. Germline assignment: CDR1 SGDLS and CDR2 YYNGEE. The CDR3 sequence: CASSVGGTSINEQFF. The CDR3 DNA reads as TGTGCCAGCAGCGTAGGAGGGACTAGTATTAATGAGCAGTTCTTC.

This chain's CDR3 is CASSSSGGAGHEQYF. The CDR3 DNA reads TGTGCCAGCAGCTCTAGCGGGGGGGCCGGTCACGAGCAGTACTTC. This chain uses TRBV3-1 (or the pseudogene TRBV3-2) with TRBJ2-7, with 12 bases fitting TRBD2. The CDR3 covers 15 residues. Unmatched junction bases numbered 7, after V lost 5 bases and J lost 5 bases. Germline-derived CDR1 and CDR2 are LGHDT and YNNKEL (reference sequence).

Only a few counts were recorded for this clone. This sequence joins TRBV28 and TRBJ1-6; tentatively, D is TRBD1 (6 bases). This CDR3 comprises 14 residues. The V end lost 3 bases, the J end lost 7 bases, and 10 bases lay between the germline ends. Germline lookup yields CDR1 MDHEN and CDR2 SYDVKM. The DNA for the CDR3 is TGTGCCAGCAGTTTTAGACAGGAGAATTCACCCCTCCACTTT. Protein product: CASSFRQENSPLHF. Variable domain in full (rest from reference TRBV28 and TRBJ1-6): DVKVTQSSRYLVKRTGEKVFLECVQDMDHENMFWYRQDPGLGLRLIYFSYDVKMKEKGDIPEGYSVSREKKERFSLILESASTNQTSMYLCASSFRQENSPLHFGNGTRLTVT.

The genes are TRBV10-3 and TRBJ2-7, with D unresolved. The CDR3 is 13 amino acids. Germline CDR1 ENHRY, CDR2 SYGVKD. The V end was cut by 7 bases, the J end by 4 bases, with 14 bases between. DNA for the CDR3: TGTGCCATCACCGAAGCCTCCTTATACGAGCAGTACTTC. It specifies CAITEASLYEQYF.

The J gene is TRBJ1-3, the V gene TRBV28; D is ambiguous. V lost 2 bases, J lost 6 bases, and 8 bases lay in between. This CDR3 has 13 amino acids. Germline-derived CDR1 and CDR2 are MDHEN and SYDVKM. The CDR3 spells CASSLVGVNTIYF. As DNA, the CDR3 is TGTGCCAGCAGTTTAGTAGGAGTAAACACCATATATTTT.